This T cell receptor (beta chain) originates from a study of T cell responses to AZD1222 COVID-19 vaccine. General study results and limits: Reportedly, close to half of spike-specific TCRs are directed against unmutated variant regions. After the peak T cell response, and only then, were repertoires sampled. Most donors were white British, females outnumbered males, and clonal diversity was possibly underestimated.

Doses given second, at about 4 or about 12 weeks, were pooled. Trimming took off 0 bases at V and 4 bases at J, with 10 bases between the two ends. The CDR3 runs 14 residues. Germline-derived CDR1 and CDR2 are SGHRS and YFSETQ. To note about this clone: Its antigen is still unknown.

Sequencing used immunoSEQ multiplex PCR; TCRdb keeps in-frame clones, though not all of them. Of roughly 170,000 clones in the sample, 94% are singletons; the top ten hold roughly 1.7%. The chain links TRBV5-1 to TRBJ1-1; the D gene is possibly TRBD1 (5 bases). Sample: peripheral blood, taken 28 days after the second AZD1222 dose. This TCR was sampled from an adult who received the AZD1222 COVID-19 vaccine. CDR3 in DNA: TGCGCCAGCAGCTTGGCCGCGGGGGGCACTGAAGCTTTCTTT. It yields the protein CASSLAAGGTEAFF.